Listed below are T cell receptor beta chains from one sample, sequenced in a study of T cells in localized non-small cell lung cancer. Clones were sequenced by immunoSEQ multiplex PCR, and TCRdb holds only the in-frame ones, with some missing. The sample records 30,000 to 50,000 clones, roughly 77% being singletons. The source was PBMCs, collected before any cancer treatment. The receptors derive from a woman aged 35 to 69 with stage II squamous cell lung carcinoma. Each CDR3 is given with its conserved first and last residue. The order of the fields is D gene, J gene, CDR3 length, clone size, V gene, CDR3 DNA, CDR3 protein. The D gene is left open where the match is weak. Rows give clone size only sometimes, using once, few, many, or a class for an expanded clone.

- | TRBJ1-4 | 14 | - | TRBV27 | TGTGCCAGCAGTTCCGACAGGTTGGGTGAAAAACTGTTTTTT | CASSSDRLGEKLFF
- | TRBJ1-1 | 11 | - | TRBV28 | TGTGCCAGCATAGGTGCCACTGAAGCTTTCTTT | CASIGATEAFF
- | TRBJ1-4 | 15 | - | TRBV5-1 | TGCGCCAGCAGCTTTGGGGACTCATCGGATGAAAAACTGTTTTTT | CASSFGDSSDEKLFF
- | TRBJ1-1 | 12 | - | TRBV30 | TGTGCCTGGAGTAGGGATTACACTGAAGCTTTCTTT | CAWSRDYTEAFF
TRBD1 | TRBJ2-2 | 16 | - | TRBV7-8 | TGTGCCAGCAGCTTAGCGACAGGGGACCCCACCGGGGAGCTGTTTTTT | CASSLATGDPTGELFF
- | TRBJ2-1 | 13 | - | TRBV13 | TGTGCCAGCAGCTCAATACAAGGCAATGAGCAGTTCTTC | CASSSIQGNEQFF
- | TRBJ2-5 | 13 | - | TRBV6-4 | TGTGCCAGCAGTGTAGGACCGCAAGAGACCCAGTACTTC | CASSVGPQETQYF
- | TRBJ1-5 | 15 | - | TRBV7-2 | TGTGCCAGCAGCGACGTGGTCGGAGCCAATCAGCCCCAGCATTTT | CASSDVVGANQPQHF
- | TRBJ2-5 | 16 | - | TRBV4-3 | TGCGCCAGCAGCCAAGATAGGCTAGCTTCTCAAGAGACCCAGTACTTC | CASSQDRLASQETQYF
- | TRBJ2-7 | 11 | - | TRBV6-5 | TGTGCCACCCATCGCGGGCACGAGCAGTACTTC | CATHRGHEQYF
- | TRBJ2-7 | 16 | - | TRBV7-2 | TGTGCCAGCAGCTTAGATTCCGGGGTTTCAACCTACGAGCAGTACTTC | CASSLDSGVSTYEQYF
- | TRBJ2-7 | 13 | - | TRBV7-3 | TGTGCCAGCAGCTTAACAGGGGTCGGCGAGCAGTACTTC | CASSLTGVGEQYF
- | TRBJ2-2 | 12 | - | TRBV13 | TGTGCCAGCAGCTTCCTAACCGGGGAGCTGTTTTTT | CASSFLTGELFF
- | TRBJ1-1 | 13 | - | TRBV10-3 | TGTGCCATCAGTTCTTATAAGAACACTGAAGCTTTCTTT | CAISSYKNTEAFF
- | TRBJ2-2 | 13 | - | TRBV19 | TGTGCCAGTAGTCTGTCAGTCACCGGGGAGCTGTTTTTT | CASSLSVTGELFF
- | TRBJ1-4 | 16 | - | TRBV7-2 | TGTGCCAGCAGCTTAGGGGTTCGTCCCTGGGATGAAAAACTGTTTTTT | CASSLGVRPWDEKLFF
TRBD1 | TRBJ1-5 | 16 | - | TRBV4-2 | TGTGCCAGCAGCCACCCAACAGGGGCCGTCAATCAGCCCCAGCATTTT | CASSHPTGAVNQPQHF
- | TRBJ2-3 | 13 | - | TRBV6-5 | TGTGCCAGCAGTTACGGGGCGGGAGATACGCAGTATTTT | CASSYGAGDTQYF
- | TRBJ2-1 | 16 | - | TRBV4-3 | TGCGCCAGCAGCCAAGATTCCGCCGACTTTAACAATGAGCAGTTCTTC | CASSQDSADFNNEQFF
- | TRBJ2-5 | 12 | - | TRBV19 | TGTGCCAGTAGCGTCGGCCAGGAGGCCCAGTACTTC | CASSVGQEAQYF
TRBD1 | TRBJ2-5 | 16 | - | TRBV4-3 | TGCGCCAGCAGCCAGGCGACAGGGGCCCTCCAAGAGACCCAGTACTTC | CASSQATGALQETQYF
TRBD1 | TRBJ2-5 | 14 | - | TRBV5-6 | TGTGCCAGCAGCTACCAACAGGGGTCTGAGACCCAGTACTTC | CASSYQQGSETQYF
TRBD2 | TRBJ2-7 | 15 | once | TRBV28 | TGTGCCAGCAGTTTAGGACTAGAAAGCTCCTACGAGCAGTACTTC | CASSLGLESSYEQYF
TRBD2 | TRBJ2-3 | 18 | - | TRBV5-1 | TGCGCCAGCAGCCTAGGGACTAGCGGGAGGGCCGGGGCAGATACGCAGTATTTT | CASSLGTSGRAGADTQYF
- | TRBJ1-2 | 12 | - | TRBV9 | TGTGCCAGCAGCGCCAGGGGCTATGGCTACACCTTC | CASSARGYGYTF
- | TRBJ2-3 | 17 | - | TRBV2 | TGTGCCAGCAGTGAAGCCAATACCGGAGGATACACAGATACGCAGTATTTT | CASSEANTGGYTDTQYF
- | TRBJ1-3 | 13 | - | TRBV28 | TGTGCCAGTGGACAGTTCTCTGGAAACACCATATATTTT | CASGQFSGNTIYF
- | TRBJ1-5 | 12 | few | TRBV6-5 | TGTGCCAGCAGTCCTCCTGGGCAGCCCCAGCATTTT | CASSPPGQPQHF
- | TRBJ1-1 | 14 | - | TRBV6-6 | TGTGCCAGCATCCTTCGGACAATGAACACTGAAGCTTTCTTT | CASILRTMNTEAFF
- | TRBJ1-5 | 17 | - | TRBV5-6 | TGTGCCAGCCAAACTTTGGGGGCCCAAGGGGCCAATCAGCCCCAGCATTTT | CASQTLGAQGANQPQHF
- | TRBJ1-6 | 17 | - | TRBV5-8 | TGTGCCAGCAGCTTGGCCGGGGGAAGTGACTATAATTCACCCCTCCACTTT | CASSLAGGSDYNSPLHF
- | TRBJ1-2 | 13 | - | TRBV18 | TGTGCCAGCTCACCTGCGCAGGGGTATGGCTACACCTTC | CASSPAQGYGYTF
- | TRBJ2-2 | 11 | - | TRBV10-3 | TGTGCCATCAGTGAGGGAGGGGAGCTGTTTTTT | CAISEGGELFF
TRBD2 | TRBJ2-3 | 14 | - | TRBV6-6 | TGTGCCAGCAGTTACCGGGACTACACAGATACGCAGTATTTT | CASSYRDYTDTQYF
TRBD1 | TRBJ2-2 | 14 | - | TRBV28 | TGTGCCAGCAGACCTACGACAGGGACCGGGGAGCTGTTTTTT | CASRPTTGTGELFF
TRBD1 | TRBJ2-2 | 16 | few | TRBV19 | TGTGCCAGTAGTCGTCGGACAGGGGGTAACACCGGGGAGCTGTTTTTT | CASSRRTGGNTGELFF
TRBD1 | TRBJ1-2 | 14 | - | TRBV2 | TGTGCCAGCAGTGGGACAGGGGAAAACTATGGCTACACCTTC | CASSGTGENYGYTF
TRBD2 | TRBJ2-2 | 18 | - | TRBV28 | TGTGCCAGCAGTTCCTCGACTAGCGGGAGGGCTGGCACCGGGGAGCTGTTTTTT | CASSSSTSGRAGTGELFF
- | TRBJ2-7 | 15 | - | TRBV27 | TGTGCCAGCAGTTTATGGGCAGGTGGAACCCCCGAGCAGTACTTC | CASSLWAGGTPEQYF
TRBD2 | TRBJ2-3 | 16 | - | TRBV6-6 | TGTGCCAGCAGTTTGCCGACTAGCGGGGGCACAGATACGCAGTATTTT | CASSLPTSGGTDTQYF